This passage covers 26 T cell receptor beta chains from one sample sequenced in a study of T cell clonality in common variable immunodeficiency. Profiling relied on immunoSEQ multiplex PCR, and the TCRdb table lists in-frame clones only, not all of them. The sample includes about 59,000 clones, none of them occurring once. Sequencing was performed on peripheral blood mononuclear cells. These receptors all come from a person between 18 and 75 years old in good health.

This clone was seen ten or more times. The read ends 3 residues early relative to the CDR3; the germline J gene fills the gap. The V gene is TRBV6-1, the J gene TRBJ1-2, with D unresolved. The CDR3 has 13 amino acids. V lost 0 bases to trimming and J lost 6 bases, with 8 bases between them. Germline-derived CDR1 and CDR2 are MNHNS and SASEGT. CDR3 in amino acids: CASSEAGVNGYTF. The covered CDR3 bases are TGTGCCAGCAGTGAAGCCGGGGTTAATGGC.

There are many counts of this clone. The sequenced CDR3 bases are TGTGCCAGTAGTTCCGGCTATGGC. This translates into CASSSGYG. In full, the CDR3 reads CASSSGYGYTF. This sequence joins TRBV19 and TRBJ1-2; D ambiguous. The sequenced fragment ends 3 residues before the CDR3 boundary, so the rest is inferred from the germline J gene. Trimming took 5 bases from V and 4 from J, leaving 5 bases between them. The V gene's germline CDR1 is LNHDA and CDR2 SQIVND (reference sequence). This CDR3 has 11 amino acids.

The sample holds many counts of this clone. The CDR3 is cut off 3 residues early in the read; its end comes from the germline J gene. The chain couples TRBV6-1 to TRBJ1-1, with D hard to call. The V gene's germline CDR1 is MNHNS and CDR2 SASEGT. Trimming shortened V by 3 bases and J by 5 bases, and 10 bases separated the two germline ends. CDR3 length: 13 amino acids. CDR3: CASSDLRFTEAFF. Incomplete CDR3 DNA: TGTGCCAGCAGTGACCTCCGGTTTACTGAA.

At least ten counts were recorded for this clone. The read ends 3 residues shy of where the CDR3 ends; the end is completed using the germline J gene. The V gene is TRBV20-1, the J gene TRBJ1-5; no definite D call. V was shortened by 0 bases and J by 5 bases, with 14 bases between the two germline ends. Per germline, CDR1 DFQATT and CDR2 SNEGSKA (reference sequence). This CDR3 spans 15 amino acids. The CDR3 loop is CSAREEAGLHQPQHF. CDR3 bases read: TGCAGTGCTAGAGAGGAGGCAGGACTTCATCAGCCC.

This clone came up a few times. The CDR3 DNA, read in part, is TGTGCCAGCTCACCTCTCCGGACAGGGATCCGTTCTTCACCC. This sequence encodes CASSPLRTGIRSSP. The entire CDR3 sequence reads CASSPLRTGIRSSPLHF. The gene calls are TRBV18 and TRBJ1-6; TRBD1 agrees at 8 bases. The read gets to within 3 residues of the CDR3 end, and the germline J gene fills in the rest. Germline V CDR1 and CDR2: KGHSH, LQKENI. The CDR3 consists of 17 residues. J lost 9 bases, V lost 3 bases, and 13 bases had no gene match.

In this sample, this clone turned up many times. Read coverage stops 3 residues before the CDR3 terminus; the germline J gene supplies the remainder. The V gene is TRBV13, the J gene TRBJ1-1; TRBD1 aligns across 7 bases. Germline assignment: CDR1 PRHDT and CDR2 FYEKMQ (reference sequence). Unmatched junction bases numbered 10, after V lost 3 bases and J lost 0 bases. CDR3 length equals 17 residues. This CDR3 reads CASSFNRGGMMNTEAFF. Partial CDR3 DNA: TGTGCCAGCAGCTTTAACAGGGGTGGTATGATGAACACTGAA.

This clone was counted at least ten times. The CDR3 protein is CASSLAGTDGYTF. The part of the CDR3 DNA that was read is TGTGCCAGCAGCTTAGCAGGGACAGATGGC. V usage is TRBV7-9 and J usage is TRBJ1-2; 7 bases fit TRBD1. The read stops 3 residues short of the end of the CDR3; the missing end is completed from the germline J gene. The V and J ends lost 0 bases and 6 bases, in that order; junction bases with no gene match: 1. This CDR3 has 13 residues. Germline assignment: CDR1 SEHNR and CDR2 FQNEAQ (reference sequence).

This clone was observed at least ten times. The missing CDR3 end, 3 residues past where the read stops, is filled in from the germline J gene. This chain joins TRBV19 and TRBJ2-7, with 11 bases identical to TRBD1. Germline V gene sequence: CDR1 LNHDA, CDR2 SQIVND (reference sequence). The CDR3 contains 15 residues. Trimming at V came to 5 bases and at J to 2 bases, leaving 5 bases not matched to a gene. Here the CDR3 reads CASSAGTGGPYEQYF. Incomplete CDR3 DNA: TGTGCCAGTAGTGCCGGGACAGGGGGGCCCTACGAG.

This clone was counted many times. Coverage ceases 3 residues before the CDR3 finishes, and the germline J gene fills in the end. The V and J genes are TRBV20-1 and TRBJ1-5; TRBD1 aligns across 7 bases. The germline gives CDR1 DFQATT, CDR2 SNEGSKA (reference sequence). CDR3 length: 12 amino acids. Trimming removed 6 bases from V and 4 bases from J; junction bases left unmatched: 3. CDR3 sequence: CSARQGNQPQHF. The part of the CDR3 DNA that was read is TGCAGTGCCCGACAGGGTAATCAGCCC.

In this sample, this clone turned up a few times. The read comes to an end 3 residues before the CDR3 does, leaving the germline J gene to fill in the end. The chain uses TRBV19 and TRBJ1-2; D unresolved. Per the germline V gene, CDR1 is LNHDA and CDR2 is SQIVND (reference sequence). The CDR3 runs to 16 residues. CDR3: CASSMVFRQAYNDYTF. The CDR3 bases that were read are TGTGCCAGTAGTATGGTTTTCAGGCAGGCCTACAATGAC.

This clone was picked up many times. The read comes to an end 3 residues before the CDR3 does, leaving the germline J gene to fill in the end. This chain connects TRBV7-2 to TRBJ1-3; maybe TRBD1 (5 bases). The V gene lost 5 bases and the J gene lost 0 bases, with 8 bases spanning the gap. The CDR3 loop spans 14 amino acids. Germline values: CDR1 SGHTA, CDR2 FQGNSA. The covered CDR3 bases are TGTGCCAGCAGCGAGGGGTTCTCTGGAAACACC. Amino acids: CASSEGFSGNT. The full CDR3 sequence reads CASSEGFSGNTIYF.

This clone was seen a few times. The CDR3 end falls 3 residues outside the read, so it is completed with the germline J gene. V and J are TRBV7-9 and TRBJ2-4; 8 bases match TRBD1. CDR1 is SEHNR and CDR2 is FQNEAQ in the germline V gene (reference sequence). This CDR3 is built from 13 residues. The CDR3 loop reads CASSLFGQGSQYF. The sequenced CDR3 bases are TGTGCCAGCAGCTTATTCGGACAGGGTAGT.

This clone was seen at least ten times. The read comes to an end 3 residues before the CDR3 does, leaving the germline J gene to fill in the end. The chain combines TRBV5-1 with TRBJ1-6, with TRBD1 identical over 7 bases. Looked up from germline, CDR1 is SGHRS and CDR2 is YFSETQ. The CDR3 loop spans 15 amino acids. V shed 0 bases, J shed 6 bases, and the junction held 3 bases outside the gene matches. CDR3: CASSLETGSNSPLHF. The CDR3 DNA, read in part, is TGCGCCAGCAGCTTGGAGACAGGGAGTAATTCACCC.

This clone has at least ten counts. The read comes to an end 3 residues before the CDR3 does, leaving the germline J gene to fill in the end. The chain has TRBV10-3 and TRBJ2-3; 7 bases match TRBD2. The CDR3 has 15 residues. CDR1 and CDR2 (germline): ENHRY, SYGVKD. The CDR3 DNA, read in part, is TGTGCCATCAGTGAGTCGACCCCATCGCGGGGGACG. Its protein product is CAISESTPSRGT. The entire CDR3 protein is CAISESTPSRGTQYF.

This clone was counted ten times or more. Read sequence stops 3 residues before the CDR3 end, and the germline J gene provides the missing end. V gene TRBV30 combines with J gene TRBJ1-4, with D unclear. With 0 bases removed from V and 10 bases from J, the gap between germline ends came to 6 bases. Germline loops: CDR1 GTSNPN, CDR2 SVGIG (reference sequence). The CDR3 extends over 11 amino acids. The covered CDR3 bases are TGTGCCTGGAGTGTACGGGGAAAA. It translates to CAWSVRGK. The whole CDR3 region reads CAWSVRGKLFF.

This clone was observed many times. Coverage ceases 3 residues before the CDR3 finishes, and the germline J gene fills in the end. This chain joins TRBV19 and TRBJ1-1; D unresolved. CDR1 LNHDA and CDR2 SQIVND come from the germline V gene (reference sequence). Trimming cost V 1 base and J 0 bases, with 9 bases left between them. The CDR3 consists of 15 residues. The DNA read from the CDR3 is TGTGCCAGTAGTATAGGCCCGGGGATGAACACTGAA. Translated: CASSIGPGMNTE. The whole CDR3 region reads CASSIGPGMNTEAFF.

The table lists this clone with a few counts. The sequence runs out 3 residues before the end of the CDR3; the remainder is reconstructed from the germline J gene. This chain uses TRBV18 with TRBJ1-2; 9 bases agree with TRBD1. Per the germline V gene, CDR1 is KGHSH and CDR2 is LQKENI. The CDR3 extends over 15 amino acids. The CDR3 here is CASSPVRDRVNEYTF. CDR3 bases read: TGTGCCAGCTCCCCCGTCAGGGACAGGGTCAATGAA.

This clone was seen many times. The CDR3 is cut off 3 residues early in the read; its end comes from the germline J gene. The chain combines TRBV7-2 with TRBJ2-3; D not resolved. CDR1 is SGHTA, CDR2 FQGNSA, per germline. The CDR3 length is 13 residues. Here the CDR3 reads CASSLSLQETQYF. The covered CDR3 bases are TGTGCCAGCAGCTTATCACTCCAAGAGACG.

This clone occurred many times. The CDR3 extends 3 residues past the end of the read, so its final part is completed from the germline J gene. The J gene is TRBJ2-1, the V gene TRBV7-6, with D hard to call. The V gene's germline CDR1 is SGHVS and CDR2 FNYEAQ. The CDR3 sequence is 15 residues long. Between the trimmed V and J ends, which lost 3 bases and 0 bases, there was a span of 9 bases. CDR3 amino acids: CASSLSLSSYNEQFF. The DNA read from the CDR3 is TGTGCCAGCAGCTTGAGCCTTAGCTCCTACAATGAG. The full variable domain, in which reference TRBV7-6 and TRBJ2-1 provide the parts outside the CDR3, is GAGVSQSPRYKVTKRGQDVALRCDPISGHVSLYWYRQALGQGPEFLTYFNYEAQQDKSGLPNDRFSAERPEGSISTLTIQRTEQRDSAMYRCASSLSLSSYNEQFFGPGTRLTVL.

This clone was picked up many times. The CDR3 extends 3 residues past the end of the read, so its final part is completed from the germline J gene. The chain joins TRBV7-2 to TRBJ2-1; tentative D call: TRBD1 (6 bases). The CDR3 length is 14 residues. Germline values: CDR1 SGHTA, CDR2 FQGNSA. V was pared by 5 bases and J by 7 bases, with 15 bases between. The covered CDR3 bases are TGTGCCAGCAGCCTGCCGGGACACTGGAATGAG. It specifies CASSLPGHWNE. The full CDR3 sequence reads CASSLPGHWNEQFF.

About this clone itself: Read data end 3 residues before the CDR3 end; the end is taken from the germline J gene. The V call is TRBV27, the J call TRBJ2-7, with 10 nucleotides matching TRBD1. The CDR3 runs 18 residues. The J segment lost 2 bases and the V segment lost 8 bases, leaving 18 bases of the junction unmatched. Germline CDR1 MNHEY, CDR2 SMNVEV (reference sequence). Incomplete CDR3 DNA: TGTGCCAGCCGATTGAGGGACAGGGGCTTCCGAGGAGCCTACGAG. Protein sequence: CASRLRDRGFRGAYE. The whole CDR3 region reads CASRLRDRGFRGAYEQYF.

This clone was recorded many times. The sequenced CDR3 bases are TGTGCCTGGAGTGTACACGGGGGAGGAAATGAAAAA. Translating it yields CAWSVHGGGNEK. The complete CDR3 reads CAWSVHGGGNEKLFF. The chain combines TRBV30 with TRBJ1-4, with D possibly being TRBD1 (5 bases). The read falls 3 residues short of the CDR3 end, and the missing part is taken from the germline J gene. The CDR3 spans 15 residues. Trimming shortened V by 0 bases and J by 5 bases, and 13 bases separated the two germline ends. Germline V gene lookup returns CDR1 GTSNPN and CDR2 SVGIG (reference sequence).

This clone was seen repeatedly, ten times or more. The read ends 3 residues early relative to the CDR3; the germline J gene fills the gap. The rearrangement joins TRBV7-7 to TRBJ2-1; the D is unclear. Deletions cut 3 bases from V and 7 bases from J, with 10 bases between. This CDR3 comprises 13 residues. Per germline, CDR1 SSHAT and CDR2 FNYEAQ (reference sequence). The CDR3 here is CASSLSAANEQFF. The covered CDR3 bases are TGTGCCAGCAGCTTGAGTGCGGCGAATGAG.

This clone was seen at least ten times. The sequenced part of the CDR3 DNA is TGTGCCAGCAGCTCTCCGGGACAGAATAATGAAAAA. Protein: CASSSPGQNNEK. The full CDR3 reads CASSSPGQNNEKLFF. The V and J genes are TRBV7-2 and TRBJ1-4, with TRBD1 matching 7 bases. The read comes to an end 3 residues before the CDR3 does, leaving the germline J gene to fill in the end. With 4 bases clipped from V and 4 bases from J, the junction kept 6 bases outside the gene matches. Germline lookup yields CDR1 SGHTA and CDR2 FQGNSA. There are 15 residues in the CDR3.

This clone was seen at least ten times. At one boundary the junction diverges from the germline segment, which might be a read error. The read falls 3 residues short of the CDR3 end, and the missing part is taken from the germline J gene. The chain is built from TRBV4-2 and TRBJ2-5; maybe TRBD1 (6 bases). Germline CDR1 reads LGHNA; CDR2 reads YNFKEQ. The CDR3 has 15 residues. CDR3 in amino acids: CASSQDTGLGETQYF. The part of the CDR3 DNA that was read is TGCGCCAGCAGCCAAGATACAGGGTTGGGGGAGACC.

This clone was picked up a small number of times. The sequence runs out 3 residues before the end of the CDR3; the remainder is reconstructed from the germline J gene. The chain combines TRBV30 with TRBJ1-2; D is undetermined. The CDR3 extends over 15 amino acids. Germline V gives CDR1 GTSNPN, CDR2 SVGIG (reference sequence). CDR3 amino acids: CAWSPSTSGTDTYTF. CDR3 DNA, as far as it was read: TGTGCCTGGAGCCCGTCAACTAGCGGAACAGATACC.